These T cell receptor beta chains were read from a single sample in a study of CD8 T cells in Susac syndrome. Via MiXCR, TCRdb re-called the immunoSEQ multiplex PCR reads, giving one row per CDR3 protein. The repertoire holds tens of thousands of distinct CDR3 sequences, with 91% as singletons. The sample taken for sequencing was CD8+ T cells from PBMCs. The receptors originated from a human donor with multiple sclerosis. The CDR3 runs from the conserved cysteine through the conserved F or W. A D gene is named only where the DNA matches it firmly. Expanded clones are given a class, and other clones once, few, many or no size at all.

D gene	clone size	V gene	J gene	CDR3 DNA	CDR3 protein
TRBD1	NA	TRBV5-6	TRBJ2-4	TGTGCCAGCAGCTATATCCCCGGGACAGGGGAAAACATTCAGTACTTC	CASSYIPGTGENIQYF
NA	NA	TRBV3-1	TRBJ1-5	TGTGCCAGCAGCCAAGATCTGGGTAATCAGCCCCAGCATTTT	CASSQDLGNQPQHF
NA	NA	TRBV21-1	TRBJ2-1	TGTGCCAGCAGCAAGTTTAAGTGGGGTGAGCAGTTCTTC	CASSKFKWGEQFF
NA	once	TRBV5-6	TRBJ1-5	TGTGCCAGCAGCTTGGGTCACAGGGTGGGTCAGCCCCAGCATTTT	CASSLGHRVGQPQHF
NA	NA	TRBV19	TRBJ2-1	TGTGCCAGTAGTATAACCGGGAGTTCCTACAATGAGCAGTTCTTC	CASSITGSSYNEQFF
TRBD2	NA	TRBV5-4	TRBJ2-5	TGTGCCAGCAGCTTGGATCTAGCGGGCCTCCAAGAGACCCAGTACTTC	CASSLDLAGLQETQYF
NA	NA	TRBV20-1	TRBJ1-1	TGCAGTGCTCAAACAGTGACGCAGCTCCTGAACACTGAAGCTTTCTTT	CSAQTVTQLLNTEAFF
TRBD1	NA	TRBV24-1	TRBJ2-2	TGTGCCACCAGTGAACCCAGGACAGGCCTGGACACCGGGGAGCTGTTTTTT	CATSEPRTGLDTGELFF
NA	NA	TRBV2	TRBJ1-5	TGTGCCAGCAGTGAAGGGGTTGGAAATCAGCCCCAGCATTTT	CASSEGVGNQPQHF
NA	NA	TRBV12-3/TRBV12-4	TRBJ2-5	TGTGCCAGCACCGCCGACAACCAAGAGACCCAGTACTTC	CASTADNQETQYF
NA	NA	TRBV12-3/TRBV12-4	TRBJ2-5	TGTGCCAGCAGTTCCCGCGTCCGGGAGACCCAGTACTTC	CASSSRVRETQYF
TRBD1	NA	TRBV6-5	TRBJ1-2	TGTGCCAGCAGTTACTCGGACAGGGGGAACTATGGCTACACCTTC	CASSYSDRGNYGYTF
TRBD1	few	TRBV4-3	TRBJ2-7	TGCGCCAGCAGCCAAGAGACAGGGAACTCCTACGAGCAGTACTTC	CASSQETGNSYEQYF
TRBD2	NA	TRBV15	TRBJ2-3	TGTGCCACCAGCAGGGAAGGACTAGCGGGAGCGGATACGCAGTATTTT	CATSREGLAGADTQYF
TRBD1	NA	TRBV27	TRBJ1-2	TGTGCCAGCAGTCCCTTGGGACAGATCTATGGCTACACCTTC	CASSPLGQIYGYTF
NA	NA	TRBV7-8	TRBJ2-1	TGTGCCAGCAGCCCAACCCCCCGAAGGAACTACAATGAGCAGTTCTTC	CASSPTPRRNYNEQFF
TRBD2	NA	TRBV7-3	TRBJ2-5	TGTGCCAGCAGCTGGGGACTAGCGGGGGAAGAGACCCAGTACTTC	CASSWGLAGEETQYF
TRBD2	NA	TRBV12-3/TRBV12-4	TRBJ2-1	TGTGCCAGCACCCATTATAGCGGGAGGGGAGATGAGCAGTTCTTC	CASTHYSGRGDEQFF
TRBD1	NA	TRBV7-9	TRBJ2-7	TGTGCCAGCAGCGAATCGGTGGGACAGGGGTCCTACGAGCAGTACTTC	CASSESVGQGSYEQYF
TRBD2	NA	TRBV27	TRBJ2-7	TGTGCCAGCAGCCTGACTAGCGGGGACTACGAGCAGTACTTC	CASSLTSGDYEQYF
NA	NA	TRBV28	TRBJ2-7	TGTGCCATCACCGGCGGCATCCCTAACGAGCAGTACTTC	CAITGGIPNEQYF
NA	NA	TRBV6-5	TRBJ2-7	TGTGCCAGCAGCTCAGGAGAAGACTACGAGCAGTACTTC	CASSSGEDYEQYF
NA	NA	TRBV7-9	TRBJ2-3	TGTGCCAGCAGCTTAGGAAGGACTTCACCAGATACGCAGTATTTT	CASSLGRTSPDTQYF
NA	NA	TRBV20-1	TRBJ1-2	TGCAGTGCTAGAGATGGCTCGAACTATGGCTACACCTTC	CSARDGSNYGYTF
TRBD2	NA	TRBV24-1	TRBJ2-2	TGTGCCACCAGTGATTTAGCGGGAGCGACCGGGGAGCTGTTTTTT	CATSDLAGATGELFF
NA	NA	TRBV6-1	TRBJ1-1	TGTGCCAGCAAATTACCGTATTATTGGAAGGGCATGAACACTGAAGCTTTCTTT	CASKLPYYWKGMNTEAFF
NA	few	TRBV5-4	TRBJ1-4	TGTGCCAGCAGCTTGGACCGGGACAAACTGTTTTTT	CASSLDRDKLFF
NA	NA	TRBV19	TRBJ2-3	TGTGCCAGTAGTCTCGACCGCTCTAGCACAGATACGCAGTATTTT	CASSLDRSSTDTQYF
NA	NA	TRBV5-4	TRBJ2-1	TGTGCCAGCAGTCCGACCAGCGAAAATGAGCAGTTCTTC	CASSPTSENEQFF
TRBD2	NA	TRBV20-1	TRBJ2-1	TGCAGTGCTAGAGACCCGTTGACGGGACTAACCCTTAATGAGCAGTTCTTC	CSARDPLTGLTLNEQFF
TRBD1	NA	TRBV5-1	TRBJ1-4	TGCGCCAGCAGCTTTCGGGGGACAGGGGGCGAAAAACTGTTTTTT	CASSFRGTGGEKLFF
NA	once	TRBV9	TRBJ1-1	TGTGCCAGCAGCGCCCCAGAGAACACTGAAGCTTTCTTT	CASSAPENTEAFF
TRBD2	NA	TRBV2	TRBJ2-7	TGTGCCAGCAGTGCGACTAGCGGGAGGGTGAACGAGCAGTACTTC	CASSATSGRVNEQYF
TRBD1	NA	TRBV18	TRBJ1-3	TGTGCCAGCTCACCACCGCGACAGGGAGTCCGATACACCATATATTTT	CASSPPRQGVRYTIYF
NA	NA	TRBV2	TRBJ1-1	TGTGCCAGCAGTGTAACGGGGCTGCGCTTCGACACTGAAGCTTTCTTT	CASSVTGLRFDTEAFF
NA	NA	TRBV15	TRBJ2-7	TGTGCCACCAGCACTTCCACATGGGAAGACGAGCAGTACTTC	CATSTSTWEDEQYF